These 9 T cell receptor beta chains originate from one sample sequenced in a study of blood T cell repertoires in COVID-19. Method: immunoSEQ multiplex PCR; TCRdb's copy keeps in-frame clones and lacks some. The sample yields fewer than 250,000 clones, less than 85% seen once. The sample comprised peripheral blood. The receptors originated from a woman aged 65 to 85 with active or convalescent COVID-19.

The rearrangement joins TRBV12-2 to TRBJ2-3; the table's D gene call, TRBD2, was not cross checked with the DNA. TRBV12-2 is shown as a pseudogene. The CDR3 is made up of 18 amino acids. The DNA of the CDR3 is TGTGCAAGTCGCTTAGCGCTTAGGTTGACTTCCCGGGGAGATACGCAGTATTTT. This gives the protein CASRLALRLTSRGDTQYF.

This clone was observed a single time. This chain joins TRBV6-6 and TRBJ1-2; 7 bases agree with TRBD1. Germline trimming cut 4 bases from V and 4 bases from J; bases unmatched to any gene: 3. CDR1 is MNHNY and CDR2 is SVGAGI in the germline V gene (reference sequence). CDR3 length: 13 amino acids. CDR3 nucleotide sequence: TGTGCCAGCAGTTTACAGGGGAGCTATGGCTACACCTTC. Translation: CASSLQGSYGYTF.

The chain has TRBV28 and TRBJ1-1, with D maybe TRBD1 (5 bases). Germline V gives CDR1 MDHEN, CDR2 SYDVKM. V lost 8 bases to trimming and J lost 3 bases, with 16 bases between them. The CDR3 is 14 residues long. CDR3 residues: CASGLAGADTEAFF. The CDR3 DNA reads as TGTGCCAGCGGGTTGGCTGGGGCTGACACTGAAGCTTTCTTT.

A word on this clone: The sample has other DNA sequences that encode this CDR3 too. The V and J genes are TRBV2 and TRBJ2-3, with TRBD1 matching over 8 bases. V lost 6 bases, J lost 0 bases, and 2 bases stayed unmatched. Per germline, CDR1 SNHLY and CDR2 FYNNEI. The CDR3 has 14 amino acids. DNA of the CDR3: TGTGCCAGCAGGGACAGGGTGAGCACAGATACGCAGTATTTT. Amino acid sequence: CASRDRVSTDTQYF.

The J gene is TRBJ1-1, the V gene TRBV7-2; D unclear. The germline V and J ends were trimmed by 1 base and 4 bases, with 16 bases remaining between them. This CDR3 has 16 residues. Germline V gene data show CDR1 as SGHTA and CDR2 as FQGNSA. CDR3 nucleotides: TGTGCCAGCAGCTTAGTAGCGGCGGGGATCTCCACTGAAGCTTTCTTT. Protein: CASSLVAAGISTEAFF.

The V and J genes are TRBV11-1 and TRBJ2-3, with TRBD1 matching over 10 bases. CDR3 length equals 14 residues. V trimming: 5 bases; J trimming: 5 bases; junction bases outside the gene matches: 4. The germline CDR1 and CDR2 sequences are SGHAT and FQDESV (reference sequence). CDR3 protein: CASSPGTGEDTQYF. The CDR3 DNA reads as TGTGCCAGCAGCCCAGGGACAGGGGAAGATACGCAGTATTTT.

The CDR3 coding sequence is TGTGCCAGCAGCTTACCAGCCGGGACTACACCTACCACAGATACGCAGTATTTT. It specifies CASSLPAGTTPTTDTQYF. V gene TRBV13 combines with J gene TRBJ2-3, with 7 bases aligning to TRBD2. There are 18 residues in the CDR3. Trimming took 2 bases from V and 2 from J; bases not matched to a gene: 13. Germline V gene data show CDR1 as PRHDT and CDR2 as FYEKMQ (reference sequence).

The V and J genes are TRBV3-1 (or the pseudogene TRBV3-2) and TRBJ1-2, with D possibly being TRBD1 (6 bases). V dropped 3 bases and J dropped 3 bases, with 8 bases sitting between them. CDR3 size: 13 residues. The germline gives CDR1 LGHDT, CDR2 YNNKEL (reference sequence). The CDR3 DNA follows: TGTGCCAGCAGCCAGCAGGGGTACTATGGCTACACCTTC. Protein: CASSQQGYYGYTF.

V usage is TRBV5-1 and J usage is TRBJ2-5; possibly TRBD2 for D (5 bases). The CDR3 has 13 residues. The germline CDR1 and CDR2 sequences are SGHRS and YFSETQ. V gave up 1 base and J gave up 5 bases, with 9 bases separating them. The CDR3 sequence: CASSLLRVETQYF. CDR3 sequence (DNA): TGCGCCAGCAGCTTGCTGCGGGTGGAGACCCAGTACTTC.